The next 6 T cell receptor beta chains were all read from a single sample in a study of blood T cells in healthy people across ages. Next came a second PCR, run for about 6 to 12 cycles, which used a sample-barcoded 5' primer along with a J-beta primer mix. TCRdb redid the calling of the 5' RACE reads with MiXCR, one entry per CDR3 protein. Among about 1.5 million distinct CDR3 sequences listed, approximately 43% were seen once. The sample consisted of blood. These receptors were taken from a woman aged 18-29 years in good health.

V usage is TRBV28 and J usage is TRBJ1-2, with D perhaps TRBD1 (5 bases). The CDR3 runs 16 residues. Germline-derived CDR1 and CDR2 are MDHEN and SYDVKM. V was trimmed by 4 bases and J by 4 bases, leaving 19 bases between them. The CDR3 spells CASSSRAGRVIYGYTF. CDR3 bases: TGTGCCAGCAGTTCCCGCGCCGGCAGGGTCATCTATGGCTACACCTTC.

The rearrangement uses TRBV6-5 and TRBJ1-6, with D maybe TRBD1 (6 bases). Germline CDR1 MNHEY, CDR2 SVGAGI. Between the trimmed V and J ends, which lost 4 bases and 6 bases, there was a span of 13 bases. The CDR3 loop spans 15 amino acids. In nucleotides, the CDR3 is TGTGCCAGCAGTTTTAGGGGACAACGTAATTCACCCCTCCACTTT. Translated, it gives CASSFRGQRNSPLHF.

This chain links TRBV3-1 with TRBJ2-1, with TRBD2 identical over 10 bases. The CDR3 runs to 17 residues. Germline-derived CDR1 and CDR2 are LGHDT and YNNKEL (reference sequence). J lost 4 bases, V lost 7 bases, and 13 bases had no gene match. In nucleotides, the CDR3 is TGTGCCAGCAACCACTTAACCGGGACTAGCGTGTACAATGAGCAGTTCTTC. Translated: CASNHLTGTSVYNEQFF.

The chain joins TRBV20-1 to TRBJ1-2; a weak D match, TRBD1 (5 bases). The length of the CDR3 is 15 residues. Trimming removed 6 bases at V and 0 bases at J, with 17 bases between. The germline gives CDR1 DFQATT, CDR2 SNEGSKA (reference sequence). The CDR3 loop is CSALNLKTANYGYTF. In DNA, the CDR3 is TGCAGTGCCCTCAACCTAAAGACAGCTAACTATGGCTACACCTTC.

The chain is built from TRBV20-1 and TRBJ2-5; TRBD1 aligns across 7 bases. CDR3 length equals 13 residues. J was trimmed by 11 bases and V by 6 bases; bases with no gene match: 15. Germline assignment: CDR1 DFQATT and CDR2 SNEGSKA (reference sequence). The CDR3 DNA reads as TGCAGTGCCCAGGGACAGTGGCGCAATGAGCAGTACTTC. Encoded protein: CSAQGQWRNEQYF.

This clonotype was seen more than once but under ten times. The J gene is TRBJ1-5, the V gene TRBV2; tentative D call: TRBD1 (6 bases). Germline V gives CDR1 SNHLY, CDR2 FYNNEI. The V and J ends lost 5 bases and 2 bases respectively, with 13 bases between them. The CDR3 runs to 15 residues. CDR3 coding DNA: TGTGCCAGCAGTATTCGGGGGCTCGGCAATCAGCCCCAGCATTTT. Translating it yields CASSIRGLGNQPQHF.